This TCR beta chain was retrieved from a study of T cells in localized non-small cell lung cancer. Regarding the study as a whole: Uninvolved adjacent lung had more T cell clonality than any other tissue, topping tumor.

Produced via immunoSEQ multiplex PCR; TCRdb's table is partial and in-frame only. The sample has approximately 1,800 clones, under 45% seen once; the top ten hold 11%. This CDR3 contains 13 residues. Trimming removed 1 base at V and 4 bases at J, with 10 bases between. CDR1 GTSNPN and CDR2 SVGIG come from the germline V gene (reference sequence). To note about this clone: Its antigen remains unidentified.

The V and J genes are TRBV30 and TRBJ1-1; D may be TRBD1 (6 bases). The starting material was normal lung tissue next to the tumor, obtained before any cancer treatment. The sequence was obtained from a male donor aged 60 or older with stage III squamous cell lung carcinoma. CDR3 residues: CAWSGGGSTEAFF. CDR3 coding DNA: TGTGCCTGGAGTGGTGGGGGCAGCACTGAAGCTTTCTTT.